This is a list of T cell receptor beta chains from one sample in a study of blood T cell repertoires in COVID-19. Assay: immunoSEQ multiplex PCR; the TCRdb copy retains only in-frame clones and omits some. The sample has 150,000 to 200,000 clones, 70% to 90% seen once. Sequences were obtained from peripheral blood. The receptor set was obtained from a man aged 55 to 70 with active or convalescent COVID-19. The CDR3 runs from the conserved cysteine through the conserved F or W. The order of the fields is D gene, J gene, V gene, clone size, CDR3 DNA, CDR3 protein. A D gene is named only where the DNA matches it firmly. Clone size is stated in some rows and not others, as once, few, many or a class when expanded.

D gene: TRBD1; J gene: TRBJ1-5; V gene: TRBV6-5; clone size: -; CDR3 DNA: TGTGCCAGCAGTTACGGGGACAGGGGAGGGGGTCAGCCCCAGCATTTT; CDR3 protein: CASSYGDRGGGQPQHF
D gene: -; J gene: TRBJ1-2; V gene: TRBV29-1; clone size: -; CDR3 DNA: TGCAGCGTTATGCGGGACGGGGGCTACACCTTC; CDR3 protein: CSVMRDGGYTF
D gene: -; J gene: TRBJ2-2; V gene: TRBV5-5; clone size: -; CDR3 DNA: TGTGCCAGCAGCTTGTTAACGGCCGGGGAGCTGTTTTTT; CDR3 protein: CASSLLTAGELFF
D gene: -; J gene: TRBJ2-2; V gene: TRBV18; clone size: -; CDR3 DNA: TGTGCCAGCTCCCCGACTCTAGCGAAGGGTTCCGGGGAGCTGTTTTTT; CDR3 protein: CASSPTLAKGSGELFF
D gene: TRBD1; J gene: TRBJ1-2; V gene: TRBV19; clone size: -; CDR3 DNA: TGTGCCAGTAGTCCGCCGACAGGGGTTGGGAACTATGGCTACACCTTC; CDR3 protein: CASSPPTGVGNYGYTF
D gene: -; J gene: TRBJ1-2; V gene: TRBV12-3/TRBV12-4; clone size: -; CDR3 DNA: TGTGCCAGCAGTTCATCCGGGGTTAACGGCTACACCTTC; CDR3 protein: CASSSSGVNGYTF
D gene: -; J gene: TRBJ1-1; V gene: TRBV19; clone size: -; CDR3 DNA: TGTGCCAGTAGTATAGGGGCAGGGCGCCCAACTGAAGCTTTCTTT; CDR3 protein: CASSIGAGRPTEAFF
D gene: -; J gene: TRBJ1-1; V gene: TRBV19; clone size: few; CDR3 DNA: TGTGCCAGTAGTATACCAAACACTGAAGCTTTCTTT; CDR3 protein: CASSIPNTEAFF
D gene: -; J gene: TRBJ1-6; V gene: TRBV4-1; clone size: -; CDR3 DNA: TGCGCCAGCAGCCAAGGCGGGCCACCCCTCCACTTT; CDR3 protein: CASSQGGPPLHF
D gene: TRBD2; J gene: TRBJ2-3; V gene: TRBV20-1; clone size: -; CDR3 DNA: TGCAGTGCTAGTGGTCTAGCGGGCACAGATACGCAGTATTTT; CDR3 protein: CSASGLAGTDTQYF
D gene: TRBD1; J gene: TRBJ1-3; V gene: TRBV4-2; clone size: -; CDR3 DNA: TGTGCCAGCAGCCAAGATCGACAGGGGGGCGGAAACACCATATATTTT; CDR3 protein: CASSQDRQGGGNTIYF
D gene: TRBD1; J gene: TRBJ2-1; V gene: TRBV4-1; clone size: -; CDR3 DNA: TGCGCCAGCAGCCAAGAAGCTTCAGGGGGCTCCGGACACAATGAGCAGTTCTTC; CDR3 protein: CASSQEASGGSGHNEQFF
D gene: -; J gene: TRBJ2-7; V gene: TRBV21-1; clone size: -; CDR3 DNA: TGTGCCAGCTGCTTTCGAGGACAGGGCGGGTCCTACGAGCAGTACTTC; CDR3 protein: CASCFRGQGGSYEQYF
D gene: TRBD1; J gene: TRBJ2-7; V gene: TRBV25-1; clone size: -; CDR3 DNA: TGTGCCAGCAGTGTGTCACAGGGGAAGAAGCAGTACTTC; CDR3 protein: CASSVSQGKKQYF
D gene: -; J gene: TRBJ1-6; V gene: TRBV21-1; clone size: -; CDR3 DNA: TGTGCCTGCAGGGGGCCAGAGAATTCACCCCTCCACTTT; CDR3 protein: CACRGPENSPLHF
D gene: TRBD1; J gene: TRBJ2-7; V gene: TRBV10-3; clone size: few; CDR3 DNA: TGTGCCATCAGTGAGCCCGACAGGGGTCAAAACGAGCAGTACTTC; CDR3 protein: CAISEPDRGQNEQYF
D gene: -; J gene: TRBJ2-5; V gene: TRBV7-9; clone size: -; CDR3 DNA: TGTGCCAGCAGCTTTGGGCAGGGGGAGACCCAGTACTTC; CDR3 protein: CASSFGQGETQYF
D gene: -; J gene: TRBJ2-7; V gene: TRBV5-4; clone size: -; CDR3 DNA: TGTGCCAGCAGTCTGGATAGACAGACTTACTTC; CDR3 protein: CASSLDRQTYF
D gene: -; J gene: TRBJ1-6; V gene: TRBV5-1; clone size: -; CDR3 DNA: TGCGCCAGCAGCTTGGGCGGGAAATCATCTTCACCCCTCCACTTT; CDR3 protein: CASSLGGKSSSPLHF
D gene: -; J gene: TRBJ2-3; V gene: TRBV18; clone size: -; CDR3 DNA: TGTGCCAGCTCCACATTGGGGGGGCCTGCAGATACGCAGTATTTT; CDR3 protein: CASSTLGGPADTQYF
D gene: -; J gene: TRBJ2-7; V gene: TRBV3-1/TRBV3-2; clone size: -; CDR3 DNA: TGTGCCAGCAGCCTCTGGCTTAACGAGCAGTACTTC; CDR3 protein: CASSLWLNEQYF
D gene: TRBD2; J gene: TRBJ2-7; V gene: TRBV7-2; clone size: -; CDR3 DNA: TGTGCCAGCAGCTTACTAGCGGGGGCTAAAATCTACGAGCAGTACTTC; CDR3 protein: CASSLLAGAKIYEQYF
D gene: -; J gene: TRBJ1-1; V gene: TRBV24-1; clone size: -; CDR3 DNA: TGTGCCACCAGTGATTTAAGGCAGGAGAACACTGAAGCTTTCTTT; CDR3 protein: CATSDLRQENTEAFF
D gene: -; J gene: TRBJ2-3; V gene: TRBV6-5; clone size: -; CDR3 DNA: TGTGCCAGCAGGGCAGGGGGGTCCACAGATACGCAGTATTTT; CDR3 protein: CASRAGGSTDTQYF
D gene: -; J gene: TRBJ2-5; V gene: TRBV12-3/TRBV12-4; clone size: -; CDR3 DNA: TGTGCCAGCACAGCGACAGGCAAAGAGACCCAGTACTTC; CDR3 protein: CASTATGKETQYF
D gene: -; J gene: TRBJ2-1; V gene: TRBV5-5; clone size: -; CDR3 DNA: TGTGCCAGCAGCTTGGCCCGACAGTCCTACAATGAGCAGTTCTTC; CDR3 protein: CASSLARQSYNEQFF
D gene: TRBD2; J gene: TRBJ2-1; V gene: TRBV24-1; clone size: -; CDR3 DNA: TGTGCCACCAGTGCGGGGGGGCTGTCCTACAATGAGCAGTTCTTC; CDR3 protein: CATSAGGLSYNEQFF
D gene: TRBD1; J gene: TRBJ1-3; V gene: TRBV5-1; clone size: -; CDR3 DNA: TGCGCCAGCAGCATGGATCGGGACAGCTCTGGAAACACCATATATTTT; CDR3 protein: CASSMDRDSSGNTIYF
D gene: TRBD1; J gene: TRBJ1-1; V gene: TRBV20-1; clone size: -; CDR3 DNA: TGCAGTGCTAGTATACCGGGACAGGGACCTGAAGCTTTCTTT; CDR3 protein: CSASIPGQGPEAFF
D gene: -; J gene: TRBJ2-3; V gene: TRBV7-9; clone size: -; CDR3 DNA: TGTGCCAGCAGCCCGAGCACAGATACGCAGTATTTT; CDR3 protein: CASSPSTDTQYF
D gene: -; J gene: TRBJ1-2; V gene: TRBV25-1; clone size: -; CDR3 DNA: TGTGCCAGCAGTGTTACAGGGACATATGGCTACACCTTC; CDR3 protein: CASSVTGTYGYTF
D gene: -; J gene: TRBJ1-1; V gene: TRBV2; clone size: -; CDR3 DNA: TGTGCCAGCAGTGTTTTTTTCGGAAGCTTACGGGAGGTGAACACTGAAGCTTTCTTT; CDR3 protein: CASSVFFGSLREVNTEAFF
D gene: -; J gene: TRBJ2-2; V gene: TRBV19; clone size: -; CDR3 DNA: TGTGCCAGTAGTCCCGGTTTGAACACCGGGGAGCTGTTTTTT; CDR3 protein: CASSPGLNTGELFF
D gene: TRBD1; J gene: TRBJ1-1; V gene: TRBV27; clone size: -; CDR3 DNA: TGTGCCAGCAGATTTACAGGGGGCTTGAACACTGAAGCTTTCTTT; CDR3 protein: CASRFTGGLNTEAFF
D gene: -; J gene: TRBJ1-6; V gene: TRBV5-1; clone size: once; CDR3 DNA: TGCGCCAGCAGCTGGGGAGGGGTATCACCCCTCCACTTT; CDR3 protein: CASSWGGVSPLHF
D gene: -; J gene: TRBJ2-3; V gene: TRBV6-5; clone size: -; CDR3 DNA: TGTGCCAGCAAAAGCCTAAGCACAGATACGCAGTATTTT; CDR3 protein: CASKSLSTDTQYF
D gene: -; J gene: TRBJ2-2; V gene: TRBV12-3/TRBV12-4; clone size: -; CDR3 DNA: TGTGCCAGCAGAATCCTCGCCGGGGAGCTGTTTTTT; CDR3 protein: CASRILAGELFF
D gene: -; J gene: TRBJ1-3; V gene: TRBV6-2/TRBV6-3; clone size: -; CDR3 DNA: TGTGCCAGCAGTTCCGATCCTCCGGGGTCCTCTGGAAACACCATATATTTT; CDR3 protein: CASSSDPPGSSGNTIYF
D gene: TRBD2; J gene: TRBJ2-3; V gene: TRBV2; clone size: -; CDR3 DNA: TGTGCCAGCACCGGACTAGGTCACAGGATCACAGATACGCAGTATTTT; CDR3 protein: CASTGLGHRITDTQYF
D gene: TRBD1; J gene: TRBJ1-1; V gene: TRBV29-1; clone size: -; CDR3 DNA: TGCAGCGCGAAGACAGGGAGCAACACTGAAGCTTTCTTT; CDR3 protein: CSAKTGSNTEAFF
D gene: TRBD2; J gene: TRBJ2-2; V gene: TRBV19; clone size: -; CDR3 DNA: TGTGCCAGTAGTCGCGGGGGGGCCTCCGGGGAGCTGTTTTTT; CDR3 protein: CASSRGGASGELFF
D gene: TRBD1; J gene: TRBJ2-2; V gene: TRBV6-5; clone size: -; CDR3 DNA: TGTGCCAGCGGGGGACAGAGGAACACCGGGGAGCTGTTTTTT; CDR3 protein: CASGGQRNTGELFF
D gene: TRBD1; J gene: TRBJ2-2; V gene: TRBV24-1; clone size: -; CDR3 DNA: TGTGCCACCAGTGATTCCCGGACAGGGAAGGCCGGGGAGCTGTTTTTT; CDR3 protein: CATSDSRTGKAGELFF
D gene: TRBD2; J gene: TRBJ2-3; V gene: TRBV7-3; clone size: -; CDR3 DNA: TGTGCCAGCAGCTTGCGGGGGGGCACAGATACGCAGTATTTT; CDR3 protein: CASSLRGGTDTQYF
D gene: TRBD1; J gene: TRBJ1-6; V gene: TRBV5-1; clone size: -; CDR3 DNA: TGCGCCAGCAGCTTGGGAGGGACAGGCGTCGGTTCACCCCTCCACTTT; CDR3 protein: CASSLGGTGVGSPLHF
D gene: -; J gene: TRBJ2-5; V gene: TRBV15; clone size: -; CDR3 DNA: TGTGCCACCAGCCCCTCCTCCGGGGGCCAAGAGACCCAGTACTTC; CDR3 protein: CATSPSSGGQETQYF
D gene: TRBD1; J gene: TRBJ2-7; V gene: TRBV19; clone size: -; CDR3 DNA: TGTGCCAGTAGAGACCCAGGGGGCATCACCTACGAGCAGTACTTC; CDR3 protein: CASRDPGGITYEQYF
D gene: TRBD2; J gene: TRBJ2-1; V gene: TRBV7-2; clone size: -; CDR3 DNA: TGTGCCAGCAGCGTCCTAGCGGGGGGGAGCTACAATGAGCAGTTCTTC; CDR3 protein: CASSVLAGGSYNEQFF
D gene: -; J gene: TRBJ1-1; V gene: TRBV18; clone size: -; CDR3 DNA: TGTGCCAGCGGGAGTCGTCCCACTGAAGCTTTCTTT; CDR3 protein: CASGSRPTEAFF